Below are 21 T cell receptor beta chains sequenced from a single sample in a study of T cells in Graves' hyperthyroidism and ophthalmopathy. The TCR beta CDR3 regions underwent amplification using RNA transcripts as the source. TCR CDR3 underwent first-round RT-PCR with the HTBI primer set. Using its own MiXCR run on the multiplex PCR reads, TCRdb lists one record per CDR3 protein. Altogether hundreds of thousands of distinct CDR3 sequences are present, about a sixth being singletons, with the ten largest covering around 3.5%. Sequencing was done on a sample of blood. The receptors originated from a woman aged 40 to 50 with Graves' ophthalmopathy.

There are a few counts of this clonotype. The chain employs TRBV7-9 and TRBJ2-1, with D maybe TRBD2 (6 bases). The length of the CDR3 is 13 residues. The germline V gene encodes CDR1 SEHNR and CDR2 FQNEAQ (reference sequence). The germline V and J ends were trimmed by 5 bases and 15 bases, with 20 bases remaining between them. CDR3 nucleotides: TGTGCCAGCAGCCGACCTTCGGCCGGAGGGCTGTTCTTC. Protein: CASSRPSAGGLFF.

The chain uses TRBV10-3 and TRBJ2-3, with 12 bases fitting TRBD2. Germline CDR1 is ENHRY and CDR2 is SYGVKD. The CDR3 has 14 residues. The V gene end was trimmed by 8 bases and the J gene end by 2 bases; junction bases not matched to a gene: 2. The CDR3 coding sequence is TGTGCCATCTCTAGCGGGAGGGACACAGATACGCAGTATTTT. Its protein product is CAISSGRDTDTQYF.

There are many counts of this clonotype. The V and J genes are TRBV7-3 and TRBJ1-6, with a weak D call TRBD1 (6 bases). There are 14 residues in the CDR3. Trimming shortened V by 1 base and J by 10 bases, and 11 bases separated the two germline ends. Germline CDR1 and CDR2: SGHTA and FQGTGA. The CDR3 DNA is TGTGCCAGCAGCTTAATAGGGGGAGGGTCACCCCTCCACTTT. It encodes CASSLIGGGSPLHF.

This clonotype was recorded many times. The CDR3 coding sequence is TGTGCCAGCAGTCTCCGCCTAGCGGGAGCAGATACGCAGTATTTT. Translation: CASSLRLAGADTQYF. J is TRBJ2-3 and V is TRBV28; 10 bases line up with TRBD2. Germline CDR1 is MDHEN and CDR2 is SYDVKM. The CDR3 runs to 15 residues. Trimming at V came to 5 bases and at J to 4 bases, leaving 6 bases not matched to a gene.

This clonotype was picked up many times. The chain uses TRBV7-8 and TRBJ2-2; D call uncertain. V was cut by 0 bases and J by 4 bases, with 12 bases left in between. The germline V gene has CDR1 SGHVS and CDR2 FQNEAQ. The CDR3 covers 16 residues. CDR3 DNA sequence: TGTGCCAGCAGCTTAGCCCAGGACCCGACCACCGGGGAGCTGTTTTTT. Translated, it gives CASSLAQDPTTGELFF.

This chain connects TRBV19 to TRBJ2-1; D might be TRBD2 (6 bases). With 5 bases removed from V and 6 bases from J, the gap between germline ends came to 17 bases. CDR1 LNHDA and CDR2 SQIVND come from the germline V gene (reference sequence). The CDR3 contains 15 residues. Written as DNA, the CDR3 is TGTGCCAGTAGTCGCGCATCTAGCGTTTCCAATGAGCAGTTCTTC. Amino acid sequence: CASSRASSVSNEQFF.

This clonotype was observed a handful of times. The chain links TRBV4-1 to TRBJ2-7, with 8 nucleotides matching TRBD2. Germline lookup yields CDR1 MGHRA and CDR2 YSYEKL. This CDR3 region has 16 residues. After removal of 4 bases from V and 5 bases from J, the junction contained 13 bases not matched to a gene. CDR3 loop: CASSPAAGLASHEQYF. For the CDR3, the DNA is TGCGCCAGCAGCCCTGCGGCCGGACTAGCTTCCCACGAGCAGTACTTC.

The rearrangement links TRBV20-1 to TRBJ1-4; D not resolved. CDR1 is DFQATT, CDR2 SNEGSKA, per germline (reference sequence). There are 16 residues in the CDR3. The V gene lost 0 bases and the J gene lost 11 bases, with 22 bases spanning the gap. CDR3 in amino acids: CSARDPRVSLVWKLFF. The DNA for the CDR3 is TGCAGTGCTAGAGATCCCCGGGTCAGTTTAGTGTGGAAACTGTTTTTT.

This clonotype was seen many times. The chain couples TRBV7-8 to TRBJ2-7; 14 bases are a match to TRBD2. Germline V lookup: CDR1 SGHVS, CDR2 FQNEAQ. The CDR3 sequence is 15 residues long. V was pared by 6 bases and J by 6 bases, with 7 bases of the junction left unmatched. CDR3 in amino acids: CASSTWTSGGREQYF. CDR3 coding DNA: TGTGCCAGCAGTACCTGGACTAGCGGGGGGCGCGAGCAGTACTTC.

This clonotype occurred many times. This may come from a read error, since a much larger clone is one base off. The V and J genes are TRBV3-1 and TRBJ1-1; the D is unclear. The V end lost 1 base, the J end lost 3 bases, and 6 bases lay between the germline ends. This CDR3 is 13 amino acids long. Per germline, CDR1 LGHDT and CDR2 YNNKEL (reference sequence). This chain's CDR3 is CASSQGTDTEAFF. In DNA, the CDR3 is TGTGCCAGCAGCCAAGGGACGGACACTGAAGCTTTCTTT.

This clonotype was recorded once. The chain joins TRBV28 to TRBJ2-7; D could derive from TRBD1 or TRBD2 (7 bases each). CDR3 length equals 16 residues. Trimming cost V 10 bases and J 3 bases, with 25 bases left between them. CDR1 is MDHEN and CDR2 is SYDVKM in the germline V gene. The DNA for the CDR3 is TGTGCCATCCAGGGGGGGGGGGCTAGCGTAATCTACGAGCAGTACTTC. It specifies CAIQGGGASVIYEQYF.

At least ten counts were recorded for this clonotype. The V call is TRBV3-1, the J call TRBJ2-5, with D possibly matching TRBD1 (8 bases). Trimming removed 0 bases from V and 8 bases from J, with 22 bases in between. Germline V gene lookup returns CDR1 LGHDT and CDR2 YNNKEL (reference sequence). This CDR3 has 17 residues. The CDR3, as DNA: TGTGCCAGCAGCCAAGACCCTCCGGACAGGGAGGGGGAAACCCAGTACTTC. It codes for CASSQDPPDREGETQYF.

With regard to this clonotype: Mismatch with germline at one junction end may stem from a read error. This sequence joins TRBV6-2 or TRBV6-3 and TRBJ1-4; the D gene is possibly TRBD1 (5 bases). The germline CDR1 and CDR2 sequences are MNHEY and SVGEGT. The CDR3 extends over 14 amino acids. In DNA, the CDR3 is TGTGCCAGCAGTAGTAGCCAGGGTCCTGAAAAACTGGTTTTT. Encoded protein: CASSSSQGPEKLVF.

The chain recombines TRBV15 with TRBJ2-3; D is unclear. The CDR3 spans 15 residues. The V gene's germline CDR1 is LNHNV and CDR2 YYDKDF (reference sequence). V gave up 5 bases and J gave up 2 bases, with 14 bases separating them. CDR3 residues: CATSPPWGTTDTQYF. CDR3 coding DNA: TGTGCCACCAGCCCCCCGTGGGGAACCACAGATACGCAGTATTTT. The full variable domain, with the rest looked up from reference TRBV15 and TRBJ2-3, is DAMVIQNPRYQVTQFGKPVTLSCSQTLNHNVMYWYQQKSSQAPKLLFHYYDKDFNNEADTPDNFQSRRPNTSFCFLDIRSPGLGDTAMYLCATSPPWGTTDTQYFGPGTRLTVL.

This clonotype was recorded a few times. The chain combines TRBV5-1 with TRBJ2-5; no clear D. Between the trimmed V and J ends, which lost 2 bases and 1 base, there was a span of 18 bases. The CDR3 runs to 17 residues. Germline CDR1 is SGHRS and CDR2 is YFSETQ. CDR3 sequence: CASSFGGIGRPQETQYF. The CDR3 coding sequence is TGCGCCAGCAGCTTTGGTGGGATTGGGCGGCCCCAAGAGACCCAGTACTTC.

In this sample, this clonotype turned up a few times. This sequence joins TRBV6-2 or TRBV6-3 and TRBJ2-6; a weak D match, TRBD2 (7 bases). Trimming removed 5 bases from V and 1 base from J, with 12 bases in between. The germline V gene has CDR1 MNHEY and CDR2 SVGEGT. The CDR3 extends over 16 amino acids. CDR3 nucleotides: TGTGCCAGCAGTGCACAGGGAGGGTCTGGGGCCAACGTCCTGACTTTC. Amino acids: CASSAQGGSGANVLTF.

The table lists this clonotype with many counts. CDR3 nucleotides: TGTGCCAGCTCACCCTCTAGCGGGAGGAGGGACGAGCAGTACTTC. Its protein product is CASSPSSGRRDEQYF. The V and J genes are TRBV18 and TRBJ2-7; 11 positions agree with TRBD2. Germline CDR1 and CDR2: KGHSH and LQKENI. Losses at the gene ends were 3 bases for V and 5 bases for J; bases not matched to a gene: 6. The CDR3 has 15 residues.

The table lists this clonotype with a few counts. The chain's CDR3 is CASSLWASGNLEQFF. For the CDR3, the DNA is TGTGCCAGCAGTTTATGGGCTAGCGGGAATCTTGAGCAGTTCTTC. The rearrangement links TRBV28 to TRBJ2-1; 9 bases are shared with TRBD2. Germline V gene lookup returns CDR1 MDHEN and CDR2 SYDVKM. The CDR3 length is 15 residues. With V trimmed by 0 bases and J by 9 bases, 6 bases remained unmatched. The variable domain in full, completed from reference TRBV28 and TRBJ2-1, reads DVKVTQSSRYLVKRTGEKVFLECVQDMDHENMFWYRQDPGLGLRLIYFSYDVKMKEKGDIPEGYSVSREKKERFSLILESASTNQTSMYLCASSLWASGNLEQFFGPGTRLTVL.

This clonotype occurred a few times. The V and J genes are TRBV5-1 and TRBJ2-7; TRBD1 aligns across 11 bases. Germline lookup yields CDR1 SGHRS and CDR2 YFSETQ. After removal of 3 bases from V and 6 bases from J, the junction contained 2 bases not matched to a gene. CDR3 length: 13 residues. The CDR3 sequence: CASSWTGGSEQYF. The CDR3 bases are TGCGCCAGCAGCTGGACAGGGGGCTCCGAGCAGTACTTC.

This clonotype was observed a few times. CDR3 loop: CATSSDQGADTQYF. The CDR3, as DNA: TGTGCCACCAGCAGCGACCAGGGCGCAGATACGCAGTATTTT. This rearrangement joins TRBV24-1 to TRBJ2-3; the D gene is possibly TRBD1 (5 bases). CDR1 and CDR2 from the germline V gene are KGHDR and SFDVKD. The CDR3 has 14 amino acids. V was clipped by 7 bases and J by 4 bases, with 14 bases between them.

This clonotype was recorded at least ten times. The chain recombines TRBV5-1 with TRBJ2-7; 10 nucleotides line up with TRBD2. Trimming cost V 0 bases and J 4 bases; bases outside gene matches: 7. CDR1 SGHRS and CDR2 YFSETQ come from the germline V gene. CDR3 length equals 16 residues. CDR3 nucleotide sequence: TGCGCCAGCAGCTTGGCCGAGGCTAGCGGGAGTTACGAGCAGTACTTC. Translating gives CASSLAEASGSYEQYF.